Below, 29 T cell receptor beta chains from the same sample are listed, as sequenced in a study of OX40 agonist ivuxolimab in advanced cancers. Libraries were prepared by immunoSEQ multiplex PCR; TCRdb keeps only in-frame clonotypes and omits some of them. This table has around 65,000 clones, nearly 90% appearing once. The specimen was CD4+ or CD8+ T cells sorted from blood, collected in a trial of the OX40 agonist ivuxolimab. Receptor source: an adult with an advanced solid tumor such as melanoma, head and neck, liver or kidney cancer.

The chain joins TRBV11-2 to TRBJ1-1; 10 bases fit TRBD1. This CDR3 is built from 13 residues. Germline CDR1 and CDR2: SGHAT and FQNNGV. Losses at the gene ends were 4 bases for V and 5 bases for J; bases not matched to a gene: 1. The DNA of the CDR3 is TGTGCCAGCAGCTGGACAGGGGGGACTGAAGCTTTCTTT. Translating it yields CASSWTGGTEAFF.

The chain is built from TRBV28 and TRBJ2-2; no clear D gene. CDR1 is MDHEN, CDR2 SYDVKM, per germline. The V and J ends lost 10 bases and 5 bases respectively, with 11 bases between them. CDR3 length: 12 residues. The CDR3 DNA sequence: TGTGCCACCTATAGAGGTACCGGGGAGCTGTTTTTT. This codes for CATYRGTGELFF.

The chain links TRBV7-8 to TRBJ2-3, with TRBD2 matching 7 bases. The CDR3 length is 15 residues. Trimming removed 5 bases from V and 5 bases from J; junction bases left unmatched: 10. Looked up from germline, CDR1 is SGHVS and CDR2 is FQNEAQ. CDR3 DNA: TGTGCCAGCAGCCCACCGGGAGGTATGCGAGATACGCAGTATTTT. It is translated as CASSPPGGMRDTQYF.

The chain employs TRBV4-1 and TRBJ2-3; either TRBD1 or TRBD2 may fit D (5 bases each). From germline, CDR1 is MGHRA and CDR2 YSYEKL. This CDR3 region has 15 residues. Deletions cut 0 bases from V and 2 bases from J, with 9 bases between. The CDR3 DNA follows: TGCGCCAGCAGCCAAGATAGAGGGACCACAGATACGCAGTATTTT. Its translation is CASSQDRGTTDTQYF.

The chain links TRBV9 to TRBJ2-3; 9 positions match TRBD2. CDR1 is SGDLS and CDR2 is YYNGEE in the germline V gene. This CDR3 has 15 residues. The V gene end was trimmed by 3 bases and the J gene end by 1 base; junction bases not matched to a gene: 3. CDR3 sequence (DNA): TGTGCCAGCAGCGCAATAGCGGGGGGCACAGATACGCAGTATTTT. This sequence encodes CASSAIAGGTDTQYF.

The rearrangement joins TRBV19 to TRBJ2-1, with 7 bases that match TRBD1. The V segment lost 4 bases and the J segment 7 bases; nucleotides outside the gene matches: 4. This CDR3 spans 13 amino acids. CDR1 and CDR2 (germline): LNHDA, SQIVND (reference sequence). The CDR3 nucleotides read TGTGCCAGTAGTACAGGGGGAATGAATGAGCAGTTCTTC. Translating gives CASSTGGMNEQFF.

The chain employs TRBV28 and TRBJ1-2; the D is unclear. Trimming left V 3 bases short and J 6 bases short, with 5 bases between. The CDR3 consists of 11 residues. Per germline, CDR1 MDHEN and CDR2 SYDVKM. DNA for the CDR3: TGTGCCAGCAGTTTCGTGGATGGCTACACCTTC. It codes for CASSFVDGYTF.

This chain connects TRBV20-1 to TRBJ1-1; the match to TRBD1 covers 7 bases. CDR3 length: 11 amino acids. V gave up 6 bases and J gave up 6 bases; unmatched junction bases: 4. Germline lookup yields CDR1 DFQATT and CDR2 SNEGSKA (reference sequence). CDR3 nucleotide sequence: TGCAGTGCCCAGGGGGTGGCTGAAGCTTTCTTT. This translates into CSAQGVAEAFF.

This clone appeared a single time. One end of the junction varies from germline; a read error may be responsible. The V and J genes are TRBV7-7 and TRBJ2-1; 10 bases line up with TRBD2. CDR1 SSHAT and CDR2 FNYEAQ come from the germline V gene (reference sequence). The CDR3 runs to 15 residues. CDR3 in DNA: TGTGCTAGCAGCTTAGCCCTAGCGGGAGTGGCTGAGCAGTTCTTC. Amino acid sequence: CASSLALAGVAEQFF.

In its sample, this clone was seen a few times. The chain has TRBV11-3 and TRBJ2-1; D is undetermined. The V end was cut by 3 bases, the J end by 8 bases, with 11 bases between. The germline CDR1 and CDR2 sequences are SGHNT and YENEEA. This CDR3 is built from 13 residues. CDR3 DNA sequence: TGTGCCAGCAGCTTGTTGGAGTCCCATGAGCAGTTCTTC. Its protein is CASSLLESHEQFF.

This clone was observed a few times. The chain recombines TRBV7-2 with TRBJ1-5, with D unresolved. V was trimmed by 5 bases and J by 6 bases, leaving 14 bases between them. CDR1 is SGHTA and CDR2 is FQGNSA in the germline V gene. The CDR3 consists of 14 residues. This CDR3 reads CASSPLMSLQPQHF. The CDR3 DNA reads TGTGCCAGCAGCCCCTTAATGAGTCTTCAGCCCCAGCATTTT.

This chain connects TRBV28 to TRBJ1-4; D not resolved. Germline V CDR1 and CDR2: MDHEN, SYDVKM. The CDR3 spans 13 residues. Trimming left V 2 bases short and J 8 bases short, with 9 bases between. CDR3 in amino acids: CASSLNTGEKLFF. The DNA of the CDR3 is TGTGCCAGCAGTTTAAATACGGGAGAAAAACTGTTTTTT. The entire variable domain, with the rest obtained from reference TRBV28 and TRBJ1-4, is as follows: DVKVTQSSRYLVKRTGEKVFLECVQDMDHENMFWYRQDPGLGLRLIYFSYDVKMKEKGDIPEGYSVSREKKERFSLILESASTNQTSMYLCASSLNTGEKLFFGSGTQLSVL.

V and J are TRBV5-4 and TRBJ2-5; D gene ambiguous. The CDR3 covers 14 residues. From germline, CDR1 is SGHNT and CDR2 YYREEE (reference sequence). The V end was cut by 1 base, the J end by 1 base, with 8 bases between. Here the CDR3 reads CASSLLSSQETQYF. The CDR3 region has the DNA TGTGCCAGCAGCTTGTTAAGTAGCCAAGAGACCCAGTACTTC.

The gene calls are TRBV30 and TRBJ1-2; no clear D gene. Per germline, CDR1 GTSNPN and CDR2 SVGIG (reference sequence). There are 11 residues in the CDR3. The ends were cut back, 4 bases at V and 7 bases at J, with 10 bases in the middle. CDR3 residues: CAWKGESGYTF. CDR3 bases: TGTGCCTGGAAGGGAGAATCTGGCTACACCTTC.

The CDR3 spells CASRYGTAVGELFF. Written as DNA, the CDR3 is TGCGCCAGCAGGTATGGGACAGCAGTAGGGGAGCTGTTTTTT. The chain is built from TRBV5-1 and TRBJ2-2, with TRBD1 identical over 7 bases. Germline V gene lookup returns CDR1 SGHRS and CDR2 YFSETQ. The CDR3 contains 14 residues. Trimming removed 5 bases from V and 8 bases from J; junction bases left unmatched: 9.

The genes are TRBV7-2 and TRBJ2-5; no clear D gene. The length of the CDR3 is 15 residues. With 4 bases removed from V and 5 bases from J, the gap between germline ends came to 17 bases. Germline V gene sequence: CDR1 SGHTA, CDR2 FQGNSA. Here the CDR3 DNA reads TGTGCCAGCAGCTCCAGAGCGTTGGTGCGTGAGACCCAGTACTTC. Translation: CASSSRALVRETQYF. The variable domain in full, with the rest retrieved from reference TRBV7-2 and TRBJ2-5, is GAGVSQSPSNKVTEKGKDVELRCDPISGHTALYWYRQSLGQGLEFLIYFQGNSAPDKSGLPSDRFSAERTGGSVSTLTIQRTQQEDSAVYLCASSSRALVRETQYFGPGTRLLVL.

The V gene is TRBV27, the J gene TRBJ1-5; TRBD1 matches 12 bases. The CDR3 totals 16 residues. Germline CDR1 reads MNHEY; CDR2 reads SMNVEV (reference sequence). Unmatched junction bases numbered 1, after V lost 2 bases and J lost 2 bases. The CDR3 loop reads CASSLGTGGGNQPQHF. CDR3 nucleotides: TGTGCCAGCAGTTTAGGGACAGGGGGCGGCAATCAGCCCCAGCATTTT.

CDR3 region: CASSPPGGGDGYTF. Here the CDR3 DNA reads TGCGCCAGCAGCCCTCCAGGGGGCGGCGATGGCTACACCTTC. The chain joins TRBV5-1 to TRBJ1-2; 8 bases are shared with TRBD1. This CDR3 is built from 14 residues. The V gene's germline CDR1 is SGHRS and CDR2 YFSETQ. J gave up 6 bases and V 4 bases, and 8 bases lay outside the gene matches.

About this clone itself: The CDR3 carries no conserved terminal phenylalanine or tryptophan, so it likely arises from a read error. Because the CDR3's place on the DNA is in doubt, the DNA is left out and the CDR3 is given as listed by TCRdb. The chain joins TRBV27 to TRBJ2-4; TRBD1 was called by the table and not checked on the DNA. The CDR3 adds up to 9 amino acids, both ends counted. The germline gives CDR1 MNHEY, CDR2 SMNVEV (reference sequence). The CDR3 loop is CASSFSVGV.

This chain connects TRBV5-8 to TRBJ2-3; TRBD1 is a possible D gene (5 bases). The CDR3 has 14 amino acids. Germline V gene sequence: CDR1 SGHTS, CDR2 YDEGEE. V dropped 2 bases and J dropped 2 bases, with 9 bases sitting between them. The chain's CDR3 is CASSFGQTTDTQYF. In DNA, the CDR3 is TGTGCCAGCAGCTTCGGACAAACCACAGATACGCAGTATTTT.

V usage is TRBV28 and J usage is TRBJ1-5, with D possibly matching TRBD1 (5 bases). There are 15 residues in the CDR3. CDR1 is MDHEN and CDR2 is SYDVKM in the germline V gene. V lost 5 bases to trimming and J lost 5 bases, with 16 bases between them. CDR3 nucleotides: TGTGCCAGCAGTACCCGTCGGGGCGGAGATCAGCCCCAGCATTTT. It codes for CASSTRRGGDQPQHF.

The gene calls are TRBV6-1 and TRBJ1-3; TRBD1 matches at 8 bases. V trimming: 7 bases; J trimming: 3 bases; junction bases outside the gene matches: 2. The CDR3 is made up of 13 amino acids. The V gene's germline CDR1 is MNHNS and CDR2 SASEGT. CDR3 sequence (DNA): TGTGCCAGCATAGACAGGGGTGGAAACACCATATATTTT. Protein: CASIDRGGNTIYF.

This sequence joins TRBV18 and TRBJ2-7; 9 bases fit TRBD2. The CDR3 loop spans 15 amino acids. Trimming cost V 3 bases and J 4 bases; bases outside gene matches: 7. Germline CDR1 KGHSH, CDR2 LQKENI. This CDR3 is CASSPLLAGFYEQYF. The CDR3 DNA follows: TGTGCCAGCTCACCTTTGCTAGCGGGATTTTACGAGCAGTACTTC.

The V gene is TRBV21-1, the J gene TRBJ1-1; TRBD1, the D gene given by the table, was not confirmed from the DNA. TRBV21-1 is a pseudogene locus. The length of the CDR3 is 12 residues. CDR3 loop: CASNQGGTEAFF. The CDR3 DNA sequence: TGTGCCAGCAATCAGGGGGGAACTGAAGCTTTCTTT.

The gene calls are TRBV5-1 and TRBJ2-3; possibly TRBD2 for D (7 bases). V lost 2 bases, J lost 2 bases, and 15 bases lay in between. Looked up from germline, CDR1 is SGHRS and CDR2 is YFSETQ. CDR3 size: 16 residues. CDR3 DNA: TGCGCCAGCAGCTTCGGGGGGCTAGCGGCCACAGATACGCAGTATTTT. Translated, it gives CASSFGGLAATDTQYF.

The rearrangement joins TRBV19 to TRBJ2-5; weak D call: TRBD1 (6 bases). Per the germline V gene, CDR1 is LNHDA and CDR2 is SQIVND (reference sequence). Trimming took 10 bases from V and 2 from J, leaving 17 bases between them. CDR3 length: 14 amino acids. CDR3 amino acids: CATGRQDLQETQYF. The CDR3 DNA sequence: TGTGCCACCGGAAGACAGGACCTACAAGAGACCCAGTACTTC.

The chain couples TRBV18 to TRBJ2-1; 12 bases match TRBD2. The length of the CDR3 is 17 residues. Germline CDR1 is KGHSH and CDR2 is LQKENI. V dropped 1 base and J dropped 2; count of bases not matched to a gene: 3. The CDR3 loop is CASSPLLAGGPYNEQFF. DNA for the CDR3: TGTGCCAGCTCACCACTGCTAGCGGGAGGGCCCTACAATGAGCAGTTCTTC. Filled out from reference TRBV18 and TRBJ2-1, the complete variable domain reads NAGVMQNPRHLVRRRGQEARLRCSPMKGHSHVYWYRQLPEEGLKFMVYLQKENIIDESGMPKERFSAEFPKEGPSILRIQQVVRGDSAAYFCASSPLLAGGPYNEQFFGPGTRLTVL.

This chain connects TRBV11-2 to TRBJ2-3, with TRBD2 matching 9 bases. Germline CDR1 and CDR2: SGHAT and FQNNGV. This CDR3 has 16 residues. The junction had 6 bases not matched to a gene; V was cut back by 4 bases and J by 1 base. The CDR3 DNA sequence: TGTGCCAGCAGCTCCAATAGCGGGAGTCGCACAGATACGCAGTATTTT. It specifies CASSSNSGSRTDTQYF.

The chain is built from TRBV7-6 and TRBJ2-1; D may be TRBD2 (6 bases). The CDR3 runs to 19 residues. Germline lookup yields CDR1 SGHVS and CDR2 FNYEAQ. Trimming left V 0 bases short and J 0 bases short, with 18 bases between. The CDR3 reads CASSLALLKSGSSYNEQFF. In nucleotides, the CDR3 is TGTGCCAGCAGCTTAGCGCTTCTTAAATCCGGGAGCTCCTACAATGAGCAGTTCTTC.